These T cell receptor beta chains were read from a single sample in a study of a mutant IDH1 vaccine in newly diagnosed glioma. Method: immunoSEQ multiplex PCR; TCRdb's copy keeps in-frame clones and lacks some. In the table there are approximately 50,000 clones, around four fifths of which are singletons. The antigens these receptors bind are not known. Sequenced here: PBMCs, sampled from a glioma patient whose treatment included an IDH1 peptide vaccine. These receptors all come from a woman aged 45-59 years with glioma. The conserved cysteine and the conserved F or W are not part of the CDR3 here. The D gene is left open where the match is weak. Clone size is shown for a subset of rows, as once, few, many or a class of expanded clone.

ASSTDRFPHEQY,TRBJ2-7,12,TRBD1,TRBV6-6,.
ASTATGGHGYT,TRBJ1-2,11,.,TRBV10-2,.
ASSLLGQGAGEQF,TRBJ2-1,13,TRBD1,TRBV7-3,few
ASSSSDRGFTYEQY,TRBJ2-7,14,TRBD1,TRBV5-1,.
ASSPTLAENYNEQF,TRBJ2-1,14,TRBD2,TRBV4-1,once
ASSRLPGGMNTEAF,TRBJ1-1,14,.,TRBV6-4,.
ASSGLAGGSTDTQY,TRBJ2-3,14,TRBD2,TRBV9,.
SVGGRRGETGYT,TRBJ1-2,12,.,TRBV29-1,.
ASSLMGGNQETQY,TRBJ2-5,13,.,TRBV7-9,.
ASMYRGGGQPQH,TRBJ1-5,12,TRBD1,TRBV19,.
ASNRGQGLGYGYT,TRBJ1-2,13,.,TRBV5-6,.
ASSLDRGRETQY,TRBJ2-5,12,TRBD1,TRBV5-5,.
ASSQDLAGGLGETQY,TRBJ2-5,15,TRBD2,TRBV4-1,.
ASSPPIAGASGNTIY,TRBJ1-3,15,.,TRBV4-2,.
ASNGGAKNIQY,TRBJ2-4,11,.,TRBV28,once
ASSLHGGTEAF,TRBJ1-1,11,.,TRBV4-2,.
ASSSKRQGGTEAF,TRBJ1-1,13,TRBD1,TRBV5-6,.
ASSERGSQY,TRBJ2-5,9,.,TRBV6-6,.
ASINRGTGELF,TRBJ2-2,11,.,TRBV28,.
ASSQGRQGPTSSGNTIY,TRBJ1-3,17,TRBD1,TRBV4-1,.
AWSVRGPIYEQY,TRBJ2-7,12,.,TRBV30,.
ASPGWRESTDTQY,TRBJ2-3,13,TRBD2,TRBV27,.
ASKGSYNEQF,TRBJ2-1,10,.,TRBV2,.
ASSWASGELF,TRBJ2-2,10,.,TRBV5-6,once
ASSPGGQGRGAF,TRBJ1-1,12,TRBD1,TRBV4-1,.
ASSSDIGRVGGEQY,TRBJ2-7,14,.,TRBV5-1,.
AWSVVAGRREKLF,TRBJ1-4,13,.,TRBV30,.
ASSLTPGRGTDTQY,TRBJ2-3,14,.,TRBV27,.
ASSPWPGDYGYT,TRBJ1-2,12,.,TRBV5-6,.
ASSSGTGAYGYT,TRBJ1-2,12,TRBD1,TRBV7-2,.
ASSLMATEAF,TRBJ1-1,10,.,TRBV7-9,.
SAWGTSGDADTQY,TRBJ2-3,13,TRBD2,TRBV29-1,.
AINDPGQNYGYT,TRBJ1-2,12,TRBD1,TRBV10-3,.
ASSEGPGSGTEAF,TRBJ1-1,13,.,TRBV2,.
ASSVESWGLTEAF,TRBJ1-1,13,.,TRBV9,.
ASSFVGGTDTQY,TRBJ2-3,12,.,TRBV7-9,.
ASSTEVDSGWDEQY,TRBJ2-7,14,.,TRBV21-1,.
ASSLGPEQF,TRBJ2-1,9,.,TRBV7-9,.
ASSSPGLATMGADTQY,TRBJ2-3,16,TRBD2,TRBV5-1,.
ASSVDRKMNTEAF,TRBJ1-1,13,.,TRBV18,.
ASSQDPPSGGTTDTQY,TRBJ2-3,16,TRBD2,TRBV4-2,.
ASTRGGNTEAF,TRBJ1-1,11,.,TRBV5-1,few
ASSPSAFSTDTQY,TRBJ2-3,13,.,TRBV9,.
ASSSPGQGGAF,TRBJ1-1,11,TRBD1,TRBV7-9,.
ARRDRGYNEQF,TRBJ2-1,11,TRBD1,TRBV30,.
ASSFGGSNQPQH,TRBJ1-5,12,.,TRBV5-1,.
ASSVAPGVREKLF,TRBJ1-4,13,.,TRBV9,.
ASSAASGGFYNEQF,TRBJ2-1,14,TRBD2,TRBV6-4,.
ASSAGDLLSYEQY,TRBJ2-7,13,.,TRBV9,once
ASSSGMPTEAF,TRBJ1-1,11,.,TRBV28,.
ASSQGVVTEAF,TRBJ1-1,11,.,TRBV14,.
ASSLAYRSNYGYT,TRBJ1-2,13,.,TRBV7-8,.
AWSVLGSEQY,TRBJ2-7,10,.,TRBV30,few
ASSLGQGVYGYT,TRBJ1-2,12,TRBD1,TRBV5-1,few
ASSYSKLYRGDGYT,TRBJ1-2,14,TRBD1,TRBV6-5,.
ASSQDGAEQY,TRBJ2-7,10,.,TRBV4-1,.